This TCR beta chain derives from a study of OX40 agonist ivuxolimab in advanced cancers. Study information: A mean age of about 59 years, range about 20 to 79, was recorded, and approximately 85% were male.

Concerning this clone: Antigen unknown.

The table came from immunoSEQ multiplex PCR; TCRdb's copy has only in-frame clones and leaves some out. The repertoire holds 70,000 to 95,000 clones, with around four fifths as singletons. Notes on the study in general: At doses 0.1 to 3.0 mg/kg, CD4+ and CD8+ clones expanded. On average, CD8+ T cells had more expanded clones than CD4+.

Sequencing was performed on CD4+ or CD8+ T cells sorted from blood, taken in a trial of the OX40 agonist ivuxolimab. The TCR originated in an adult with an advanced solid tumor such as melanoma, head and neck, liver or kidney cancer.

The CDR3 region has the DNA TGTGCCAGCAGCTCTCCAGGGAGCTCCTACAATGAGCAGTTCTTC. Its protein is CASSSPGSSYNEQFF. The chain recombines TRBV5-4 with TRBJ2-1; D is possibly TRBD1 or TRBD2 (5 bases each). The CDR3 runs 15 residues. Germline V CDR1 and CDR2: SGHNT, YYREEE (reference sequence). V was cut by 3 bases and J by 0 bases, with 10 bases left in between.